The subject of this entry is one T cell receptor (beta chain). Its antigen is not identified. About 200 ng DNA, 25,000 to 35,000 T cell genomes, went into each sorted-subset replicate PCR. Assay: immunoSEQ multiplex PCR; the TCRdb copy retains only in-frame clones and omits some. This sample has under 1,100,000 clones, with approximately 70% found just once. The data were obtained in a study of shared clonotypes between healthy human individuals. General observations from the study: Non-shared clonotypes showed lower generation probabilities than clonotypes common to all four donors.

Trimming pared 7 bases from V and 6 bases from J, leaving 16 bases between. Germline CDR1 and CDR2: MNHNS and SASEGT. The CDR3 runs 14 residues. The sequenced sample consisted of memory CD4+ T cells sorted from blood. The subset was: CD45RA-negative fraction. This sequence joins TRBV6-1 and TRBJ1-5; possible D gene TRBD1, 5 bases. This sequence was found in a man younger than 30 in good health. CDR3 bases: TGTGCCAGCACGGGGATAAGGGGTGCTCAGCCCCAGCATTTT. Its translation: CASTGIRGAQPQHF.